A selection of T cell receptor beta chains follows, all from one sample in a study of a mutant IDH1 vaccine in newly diagnosed glioma. Produced via immunoSEQ multiplex PCR; TCRdb's table is partial and in-frame only. The sample gives approximately 88,000 clones, roughly 75% of which show up once; less than 8.5% is in the top ten. This specimen consisted of PBMCs, obtained from a glioma patient treated with radiotherapy, temozolomide or both. The receptors derive from a man in his forties with glioma. CDR3s include the opening cysteine and the closing phenylalanine or tryptophan. The D gene is left open where the match is weak. Size is stated for part of the rows, as once, few or many counts, or as a class when the clone is expanded.

d_gene,abundance,j_gene,v_gene,CDR3nt,CDR3aa
NA,once,TRBJ1-1,TRBV7-6,TGTGCCAGCAGCTTAAAAGTTAACACTGAAGCTTTCTTT,CASSLKVNTEAFF
NA,NA,TRBJ2-3,TRBV4-3,TGCGCCAGCAGTCCAAGGGACCGGTGGGATACGCAGTATTTT,CASSPRDRWDTQYF
NA,NA,TRBJ2-7,TRBV20-1,TGCAGTGCTAGAGACAGGGGCGAGCAGTACTTC,CSARDRGEQYF
TRBD2,once,TRBJ2-3,TRBV7-9,TGTGCCAGCAGCTTAGTTCCAGCGGGAGGGGATACGCAGTATTTT,CASSLVPAGGDTQYF
TRBD1,NA,TRBJ1-2,TRBV25-1,TGTGCCAGCAGTCCTAGGGACAGACCATATGGCTACACCTTC,CASSPRDRPYGYTF
NA,NA,TRBJ2-3,TRBV10-3,TGTGCCAAACCCCCTCGGGCATTGGATACGCAGTATTTT,CAKPPRALDTQYF
TRBD2,once,TRBJ2-3,TRBV5-5,TGTGCCAGCAGCCAAAGCGGGACTCCCTACACAGATACGCAGTATTTT,CASSQSGTPYTDTQYF
NA,NA,TRBJ1-6,TRBV6-4,TGTGCCAGCAGTGAAGGCAGGGAAGGGTCACCCCTCCACTTT,CASSEGREGSPLHF
TRBD1,NA,TRBJ1-2,TRBV5-6,TGTGCCAGCACCCCGGGGGACAGGGGTCTTTCAAATGGCTACACCTTC,CASTPGDRGLSNGYTF
TRBD1,NA,TRBJ2-5,TRBV5-4,TGTGCCAGCAGCTTACCGGGACAGTTAGAGACCCAGTACTTC,CASSLPGQLETQYF
NA,NA,TRBJ2-2,TRBV7-6,TGTGCCAGCAGCTTAGCGGTCGGGGAGCTGTTTTTT,CASSLAVGELFF
NA,few,TRBJ1-5,TRBV14,TGTGCCAGCAGCCAAGGGATTAGCAATCAGCCCCAGCATTTT,CASSQGISNQPQHF
TRBD1,NA,TRBJ1-2,TRBV7-9,TGTGCCAGCAGCTTAGATACAGGGGGCTATGGCTACACCTTC,CASSLDTGGYGYTF
TRBD2,NA,TRBJ2-2,TRBV9,TGTGCCAGCAGCGTAAGGCCGGGGCTAGCGGGAGTCACCGGGGAGCTGTTTTTT,CASSVRPGLAGVTGELFF
NA,NA,TRBJ1-1,TRBV10-3,TGTGCCATCAGTGAGTTGATAGGGAACACTGAAGCTTTCTTT,CAISELIGNTEAFF
NA,NA,TRBJ2-7,TRBV5-1,TGCGCCAGCAGCTTGGCGAGGACGGGCGAGCAGTACTTC,CASSLARTGEQYF
NA,NA,TRBJ1-5,TRBV10-3,TGTGCCATCGGGGAAAGCAATCAGCCCCAGCATTTT,CAIGESNQPQHF
TRBD1,NA,TRBJ1-4,TRBV19,TGTGCCAGTACAGGGGGGGGTGGAAGAACTAATGAAAAACTGTTTTTT,CASTGGGGRTNEKLFF
NA,NA,TRBJ2-6,TRBV7-2,TGTGCCAGCAGCGTTAGCCCGTTCTCTGGGGCCAACGTCCTGACTTTC,CASSVSPFSGANVLTF
NA,NA,TRBJ1-2,TRBV7-2,TGTGCCAGCAGCGTGACTAACTATGGCTACACCTTC,CASSVTNYGYTF
NA,few,TRBJ2-3,TRBV6-4,TGTGCCAGCAGTGACGGGGGCACAGATACGCAGTATTTT,CASSDGGTDTQYF
NA,NA,TRBJ1-3,TRBV5-4,TGTGCCAGCAGCTCGGACGTCCGCTCTGGAAACACCATATATTTT,CASSSDVRSGNTIYF
TRBD2,NA,TRBJ2-4,TRBV6-1,TGTGCCAGCAGTGAAAGAGGACTAGCGGGGGGGTTAGCCAAAAACATTCAGTACTTC,CASSERGLAGGLAKNIQYF
NA,medium-sized,TRBJ2-5,TRBV11-2,TGTGCCAGCAGCTTAAACGGGCAAGAGACCCAGTACTTC,CASSLNGQETQYF
NA,NA,TRBJ2-1,TRBV6-1,TGTGCCAGCAGGCCCGGACCCGGCTCCTACAATGAGCAGTTCTTC,CASRPGPGSYNEQFF
NA,NA,TRBJ1-2,TRBV5-1,TGCGCCAGCAGCTTGGACCCCGGGGGGGCCCAGAAGGGCTGGGGCTACACCTTC,CASSLDPGGAQKGWGYTF
NA,NA,TRBJ2-7,TRBV28,TGTGCCAGCAGTTTTGACGGGCTTAGGACCTACGAGCAGTACTTC,CASSFDGLRTYEQYF
TRBD1,NA,TRBJ1-4,TRBV19,TGTGCCAGTAGTATCGACAGGGCCGGTAATGAAAAACTGTTTTTT,CASSIDRAGNEKLFF
NA,NA,TRBJ1-2,TRBV7-2,TGTGCCAGCAGCTCTCTCCAGGCTGCCGGCTACACCTTC,CASSSLQAAGYTF
NA,NA,TRBJ2-7,TRBV6-1,TGTGCCAGCAGTGAAGGGGTAAGAGGCCCCTACGAGCAGTACTTC,CASSEGVRGPYEQYF
TRBD2,NA,TRBJ2-1,TRBV7-2,TGTGCCAGCAGCCGTCGCGGGGGGGCCTCAGGTGAGCAGTTCTTC,CASSRRGGASGEQFF
NA,NA,TRBJ2-3,TRBV5-6,TGTGCCAGCAGAGGACGAACAGCTAACAATCCTAGCACAGATACGCAGTATTTT,CASRGRTANNPSTDTQYF
TRBD2,once,TRBJ2-7,TRBV7-9,TGTGCCAGCAGCACCCGGACTAGCGGGAGAGGGGTGCAGTACTTC,CASSTRTSGRGVQYF
TRBD1,NA,TRBJ1-2,TRBV19,TGTGCCCTGACAGGGCCTAACTATGGCTACACCTTC,CALTGPNYGYTF
TRBD1,once,TRBJ1-5,TRBV5-4,TGTGCCAGCAGCTTTGGCCCACCCGACAGGGGGTCTCAGCCCCAGCATTTT,CASSFGPPDRGSQPQHF
NA,NA,TRBJ2-2,TRBV29-1,TGCAGCGTAGACAGTGCGAACACCGGGGAGCTGTTTTTT,CSVDSANTGELFF
TRBD2,NA,TRBJ2-1,TRBV5-1,TGCGCCAGCAGCTTCGTAGCGGGCAGCTACAATGAGCAGTTCTTC,CASSFVAGSYNEQFF
TRBD2,NA,TRBJ2-1,TRBV9,TGTGCCAGCAGCGTAATCGCGACTAGCGGGATAGATGAGCAGTTCTTC,CASSVIATSGIDEQFF
TRBD2,NA,TRBJ2-5,TRBV5-1,TGCGCCAGCAGCTTGGAAAAAGCGGGGGGGCGGCAGACCCAGTACTTC,CASSLEKAGGRQTQYF
TRBD1,NA,TRBJ2-1,TRBV7-8,TGTGCCAGCCGCCGGGACAGGGGTTACAATGAGCAGTTCTTC,CASRRDRGYNEQFF
NA,NA,TRBJ1-6,TRBV7-8,TGTGCCAGCAGCACAATCATTAATTCACCCCTCCACTTT,CASSTIINSPLHF
NA,NA,TRBJ2-3,TRBV5-4,TGTGCCAGCAAGGTTGAGTTGAGCACAGATACGCAGTATTTT,CASKVELSTDTQYF
TRBD1,NA,TRBJ2-5,TRBV19,TGTGCCAGTAGTGCCAACAGGGGGCGGCAGACCCAGTACTTC,CASSANRGRQTQYF
NA,NA,TRBJ1-1,TRBV5-1,TGCGCCAGCAGCTTGGGGGCCGGGACTGAAGCTTTCTTT,CASSLGAGTEAFF
TRBD2,NA,TRBJ2-1,TRBV7-2,TGTGCCAGCAGCCCTACTAGCGGGAGTGGTAATGAGCAGTTCTTC,CASSPTSGSGNEQFF
NA,NA,TRBJ2-7,TRBV18,TGTGCCAGCTCACCATCACAGGGCTACGAGCAGTACTTC,CASSPSQGYEQYF
NA,NA,TRBJ1-5,TRBV10-3,TGTGCCATCCCCGATTGGGGTGGCGATCAGCCCCAGCATTTT,CAIPDWGGDQPQHF
NA,NA,TRBJ2-1,TRBV14,TGTGCCAGCAGCCAGGCCTACAATGAGCAGTTCTTC,CASSQAYNEQFF
NA,NA,TRBJ1-1,TRBV4-3,TGCGCCAGCAGCCAAGGGGCAAGGGGAGGGACTGAAGCTTTCTTT,CASSQGARGGTEAFF
NA,NA,TRBJ1-1,TRBV19,TGTGCCAGTACCCCCCGGACACTGAACACTGAAGCTTTCTTT,CASTPRTLNTEAFF
NA,NA,TRBJ2-5,TRBV7-9,TGTGCCAGCAGCTTAGCGCTGAGTAGGGGGGCGCAAGAGACCCAGTACTTC,CASSLALSRGAQETQYF
NA,NA,TRBJ1-1,TRBV18,TGTGCCAGCTCACCCGTTCAGGAAAGGAGGAACACTGAAGCTTTCTTT,CASSPVQERRNTEAFF
TRBD1,NA,TRBJ1-5,TRBV5-6,TGTGCCAGCAGCTTTGGCAGGGGGCGGACTCAGCCCCAGCATTTT,CASSFGRGRTQPQHF
NA,NA,TRBJ2-5,TRBV23-1,TGCGCCAGCAGTCATGGGGTCGGACAGCAAGAGACCCAGTACTTC,CASSHGVGQQETQYF